Many counts were recorded for the clone carrying this T cell receptor (beta chain). Thyroid ultrasound, orbital computed tomography, TRAb, serum thyroxine and clinical symptoms formed the basis of diagnosis. The V end was cut by 1 base, the J end by 0 bases, with 12 bases between. Per germline, CDR1 LGHNA and CDR2 YSLEER. The CDR3 consists of 16 residues. The data were obtained in a study of Graves' ophthalmopathy and Graves' hyperthyroidism. Amplification from RNA transcripts yielded the TCR beta CDR3 regions. RT-PCR was first run with HTBI primers, then multiplex PCR in a second round. Each CDR3 protein gets one entry after TCRdb re-called the multiplex PCR reads with MiXCR. The sample includes around 340,000 distinct CDR3 sequences, 17% of them seen just once.

The chain uses TRBV4-3 and TRBJ1-2; D is undetermined. The specimen was peripheral blood. This sequence originates from an adult man with Graves' ophthalmopathy. The CDR3 DNA sequence: TGCGCCAGCAGCCAAGTCGGGCACCTAGCTAACTATGGCTACACCTTC. Residues: CASSQVGHLANYGYTF.